What follows are 16 T cell receptor beta chains derived from one specimen sequenced in a study of early T cells in non-severe SARS-CoV-2 infection. TCRdb processed the 5' RACE reads anew with MiXCR; each CDR3 protein has one entry. The top ten hold roughly 6% of the sample, which has about 50,000 distinct CDR3 sequences, about 10% seen once. The sample taken for sequencing was whole blood. These receptors were obtained from an adult who was a healthcare worker with PCR-confirmed SARS-CoV-2 infection or an uninfected control (not recorded which).

This clonotype was counted a few times. V usage is TRBV20-1 and J usage is TRBJ2-7; 11 bases map to TRBD1. Germline CDR1 reads DFQATT; CDR2 reads SNEGSKA (reference sequence). The CDR3 totals 14 residues. Trimming at V came to 5 bases and at J to 6 bases, leaving 9 bases not matched to a gene. The CDR3 DNA reads TGCAGTGCTGCTGGACAGGGGGCAGGAGGCGAGCAGTACTTC. It yields the protein CSAAGQGAGGEQYF.

The V call is TRBV14, the J call TRBJ2-5, with D unclear. The ends were cut back, 6 bases at V and 2 bases at J, with 13 bases in the middle. CDR1 SGHDN and CDR2 FVKESK come from the germline V gene. The CDR3 loop spans 14 amino acids. The DNA of the CDR3 is TGTGCCAGCAGTCATGGACCGAGACAAGAGACCCAGTACTTC. Its translation is CASSHGPRQETQYF. The complete variable domain, with remaining parts taken from reference TRBV14 and TRBJ2-5, reads EAGVTQFPSHSVIEKGQTVTLRCDPISGHDNLYWYRRVMGKEIKFLLHFVKESKQDESGMPNNRFLAERTGGTYSTLKVQPAELEDSGVYFCASSHGPRQETQYFGPGTRLLVL.

There are many counts of this clonotype. J is TRBJ2-7 and V is TRBV7-9; D is undetermined. V shed 0 bases and J shed 5 bases, with 8 bases lying between them. This CDR3 contains 13 residues. Germline V gene sequence: CDR1 SEHNR, CDR2 FQNEAQ (reference sequence). The CDR3 region is CASSLAVQHEQYF. As DNA, the CDR3 is TGTGCCAGCAGCTTAGCCGTACAGCACGAGCAGTACTTC. The full variable domain, its missing parts supplied by reference TRBV7-9 and TRBJ2-7, is DTGVSQNPRHKITKRGQNVTFRCDPISEHNRLYWYRQTLGQGPEFLTYFQNEAQLEKSRLLSDRFSAERPKGSFSTLEIQRTEQGDSAMYLCASSLAVQHEQYFGPGTRLTVT.

This chain uses TRBV12-3 or TRBV12-4 with TRBJ1-1; 7 nucleotides agree with TRBD1. V lost 7 bases to trimming and J lost 5 bases; unmatched junction nucleotides: 10. CDR3 length: 14 residues. CDR3 residues: CASTLLQGGTEAFF. The CDR3 coding sequence is TGTGCCAGCACCCTGCTGCAGGGGGGGACTGAAGCTTTCTTT.

This clonotype has a handful of counts. V and J are TRBV3-1 and TRBJ2-3; 8 nucleotides align to TRBD2. The CDR3 consists of 17 residues. V gave up 2 bases and J gave up 1 base; unmatched junction bases: 8. Germline values: CDR1 LGHDT, CDR2 YNNKEL (reference sequence). The CDR3 sequence is CASSQSKRELGTDTQYF. CDR3 coding DNA: TGTGCCAGCAGCCAATCCAAGCGGGAGCTTGGCACAGATACGCAGTATTTT.

This clonotype was seen ten or more times. The chain employs TRBV2 and TRBJ2-7; D ambiguous. Looked up from germline, CDR1 is SNHLY and CDR2 is FYNNEI. CDR3 length: 13 residues. The V gene lost 3 bases and the J gene lost 2 bases, with 8 bases spanning the gap. Here the CDR3 reads CASSDLGPYEQYF. CDR3 DNA sequence: TGTGCCAGCAGTGACCTAGGTCCCTACGAGCAGTACTTC.

This clonotype was picked up a small number of times. The J gene is TRBJ2-1, the V gene TRBV11-2; D uncertain. Trimming pared 4 bases from V and 4 bases from J, leaving 5 bases between. CDR3 length: 12 amino acids. Germline V CDR1 and CDR2: SGHAT, FQNNGV. CDR3 in amino acids: CASSSDYNEQFF. The CDR3 DNA is TGTGCCAGCAGCTCCGATTACAATGAGCAGTTCTTC.

This clonotype showed up many times. The chain uses TRBV24-1 and TRBJ2-3; D possibly corresponds to TRBD1 (5 bases). Trimming removed 2 bases at V and 4 bases at J, with 12 bases between. Germline assignment: CDR1 KGHDR and CDR2 SFDVKD. The CDR3 consists of 15 residues. CDR3 amino acids: CATSDYEATADTQYF. The CDR3 nucleotides are TGTGCCACCAGTGATTACGAGGCGACAGCAGATACGCAGTATTTT.

The sample holds many counts of this clonotype. The rearrangement uses TRBV20-1 and TRBJ1-6; D is perhaps TRBD1 (6 bases). V lost 6 bases, J lost 10 bases, and 19 bases lay in between. This CDR3 comprises 14 residues. Per germline, CDR1 DFQATT and CDR2 SNEGSKA (reference sequence). The CDR3 loop is CSASPTGMLSPLHF. CDR3 bases: TGCAGTGCCAGCCCCACAGGGATGCTCTCACCCCTCCACTTT.

The chain joins TRBV7-6 to TRBJ2-3; D is undetermined. CDR1 is SGHVS, CDR2 FNYEAQ, per germline. The CDR3 consists of 13 residues. Trimming left V 1 base short and J 7 bases short, with 9 bases between. CDR3 DNA sequence: TGTGCCAGCAGCTTAGAGGGTAGAAATACGCAGTATTTT. This codes for CASSLEGRNTQYF.

This clonotype appeared a few times. The V gene is TRBV7-9, the J gene TRBJ1-4, with 8 bases aligning to TRBD1. J gave up 3 bases and V 5 bases, and 2 bases lay outside the gene matches. Germline-derived CDR1 and CDR2 are SEHNR and FQNEAQ (reference sequence). CDR3 length: 14 residues. The CDR3 nucleotides read TGTGCCAGCAGCCAGACAGGGGCTAATGAAAAACTGTTTTTT. Encoded protein: CASSQTGANEKLFF.

Ten or more counts support this clonotype. The chain employs TRBV5-1 and TRBJ2-1, with a weak D call TRBD2 (6 bases). V gave up 2 bases and J gave up 2 bases, with 8 bases separating them. The CDR3 covers 14 residues. Germline values: CDR1 SGHRS, CDR2 YFSETQ. CDR3 DNA sequence: TGCGCCAGCAGCTTAAGCGGGCCCTACAATGAGCAGTTCTTC. Translation gives CASSLSGPYNEQFF.

This clonotype was detected only a few times. The chain recombines TRBV5-6 with TRBJ2-5; D is undetermined. The CDR3 is made up of 14 amino acids. Trimming cost V 0 bases and J 0 bases, with 6 bases left between them. Germline V gives CDR1 SGHDT, CDR2 YYEEEE. Written as DNA, the CDR3 is TGTGCCAGCAGCTTGGACAGCTACCAAGAGACCCAGTACTTC. Protein product: CASSLDSYQETQYF.

In this sample, this clonotype turned up many times. The rearrangement joins TRBV6-2 or TRBV6-3 to TRBJ2-7; 8 bases map to TRBD2. CDR3 length: 17 amino acids. Per the germline V gene, CDR1 is MNHEY and CDR2 is SVGEGT. V lost 2 bases and J lost 2; bases outside the gene matches: 11. The CDR3 coding sequence is TGTGCCAGCAGTTACCCGGAAAGGACTAGCCGTCCCTACGAGCAGTACTTC. Its translation: CASSYPERTSRPYEQYF.

This clonotype was seen a few times. The J gene is TRBJ1-1, the V gene TRBV5-1, with D perhaps TRBD1 (5 bases). Between the trimmed V and J ends, which lost 6 bases and 4 bases, there was a span of 16 bases. CDR1 is SGHRS, CDR2 YFSETQ, per germline. The CDR3 covers 14 residues. This CDR3 is CASNPGNRGTEAFF. CDR3 DNA sequence: TGCGCCAGCAACCCAGGGAACCGGGGCACTGAAGCTTTCTTT. Variable domain in full (rest from reference TRBV5-1 and TRBJ1-1): KAGVTQTPRYLIKTRGQQVTLSCSPISGHRSVSWYQQTPGQGLQFLFEYFSETQRNKGNFPGRFSGRQFSNSRSEMNVSTLELGDSALYLCASNPGNRGTEAFFGQGTRLTVV.

In its sample, this clonotype was seen many times. This chain links TRBV18 with TRBJ1-5, with 8 bases that match TRBD1. V lost 6 bases, J lost 6 bases, and 13 bases stayed unmatched. CDR3 length: 16 residues. The V gene's germline CDR1 is KGHSH and CDR2 LQKENI. CDR3 sequence: CASSAGGSSVVQPQHF. Written as DNA, the CDR3 is TGTGCCAGCTCCGCAGGGGGCTCCTCGGTGGTTCAGCCCCAGCATTTT.